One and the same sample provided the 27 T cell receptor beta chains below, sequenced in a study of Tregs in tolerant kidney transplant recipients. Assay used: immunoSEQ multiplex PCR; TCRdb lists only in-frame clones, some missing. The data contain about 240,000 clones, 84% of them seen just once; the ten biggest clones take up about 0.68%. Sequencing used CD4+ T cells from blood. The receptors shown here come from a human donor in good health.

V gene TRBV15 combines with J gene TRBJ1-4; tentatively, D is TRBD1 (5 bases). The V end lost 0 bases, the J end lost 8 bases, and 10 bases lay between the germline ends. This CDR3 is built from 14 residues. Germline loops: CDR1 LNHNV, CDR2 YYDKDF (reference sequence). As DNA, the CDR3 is TGTGCCACCAGCAGAGATCAGGGTAAAGAAAAACTGTTTTTT. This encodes CATSRDQGKEKLFF.

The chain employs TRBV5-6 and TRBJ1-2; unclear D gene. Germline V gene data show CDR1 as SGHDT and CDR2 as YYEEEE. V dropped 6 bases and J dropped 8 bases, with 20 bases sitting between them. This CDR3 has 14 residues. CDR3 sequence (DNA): TGTGCCAGCACCCTCTGGAGGGAAGGGAAAGGCTACACCTTC. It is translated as CASTLWREGKGYTF.

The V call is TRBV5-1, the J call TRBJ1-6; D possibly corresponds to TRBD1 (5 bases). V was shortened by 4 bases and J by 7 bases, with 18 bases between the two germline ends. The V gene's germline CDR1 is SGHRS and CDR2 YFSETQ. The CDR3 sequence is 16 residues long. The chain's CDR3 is CASSEMIGARNSPLHF. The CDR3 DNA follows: TGCGCCAGCAGCGAGATGATTGGGGCGAGAAATTCACCCCTCCACTTT.

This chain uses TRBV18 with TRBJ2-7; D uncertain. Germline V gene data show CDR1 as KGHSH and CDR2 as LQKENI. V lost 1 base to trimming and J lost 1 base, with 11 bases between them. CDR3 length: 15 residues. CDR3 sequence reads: CASSPQGTGSYEQYF. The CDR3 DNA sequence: TGTGCCAGCTCACCACAGGGAACTGGGTCCTACGAGCAGTACTTC.

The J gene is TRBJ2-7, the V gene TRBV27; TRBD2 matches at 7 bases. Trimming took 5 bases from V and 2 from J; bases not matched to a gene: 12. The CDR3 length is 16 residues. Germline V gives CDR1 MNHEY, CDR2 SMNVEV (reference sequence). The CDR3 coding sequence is TGTGCCAGCAGTCCCCAGGGACCCAGCGGGGCCTACGAGCAGTACTTC. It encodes CASSPQGPSGAYEQYF.

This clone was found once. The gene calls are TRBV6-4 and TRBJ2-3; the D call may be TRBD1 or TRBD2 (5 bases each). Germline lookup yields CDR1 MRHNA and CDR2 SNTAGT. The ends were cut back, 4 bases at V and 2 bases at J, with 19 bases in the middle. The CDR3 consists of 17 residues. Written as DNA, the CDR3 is TGTGCCAGCAGTGTGGGGCTGACCTCACGGGACACAGATACGCAGTATTTT. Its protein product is CASSVGLTSRDTDTQYF.

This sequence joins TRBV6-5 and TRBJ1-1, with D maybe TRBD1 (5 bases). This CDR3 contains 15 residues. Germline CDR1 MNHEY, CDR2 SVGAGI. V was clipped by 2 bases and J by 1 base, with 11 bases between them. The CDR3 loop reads CASSYTRTWNTEAFF. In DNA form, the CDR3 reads TGTGCCAGCAGTTACACCCGGACATGGAACACTGAAGCTTTCTTT.

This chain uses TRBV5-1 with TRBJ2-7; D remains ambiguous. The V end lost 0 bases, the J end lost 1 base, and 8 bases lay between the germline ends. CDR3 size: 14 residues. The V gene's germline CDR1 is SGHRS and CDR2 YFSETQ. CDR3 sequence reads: CASSLGLESYEQYF. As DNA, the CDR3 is TGCGCCAGCAGCTTGGGGCTTGAATCCTACGAGCAGTACTTC.

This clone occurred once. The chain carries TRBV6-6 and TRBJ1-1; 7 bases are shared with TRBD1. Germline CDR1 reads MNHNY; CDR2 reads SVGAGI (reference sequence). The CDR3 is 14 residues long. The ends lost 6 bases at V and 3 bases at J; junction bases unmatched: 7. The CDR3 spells CASRPNGQDTEAFF. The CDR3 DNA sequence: TGTGCCAGCAGGCCTAACGGACAGGACACTGAAGCTTTCTTT.

This CDR3 is CASRESTGTDTQYF. The CDR3 DNA sequence: TGTGCCAGCAGGGAAAGTACTGGCACAGATACGCAGTATTTT. The chain carries TRBV6-4 and TRBJ2-3; D gene uncertain. CDR3 size: 14 residues. Germline V gene data show CDR1 as MRHNA and CDR2 as SNTAGT. V was clipped by 6 bases and J by 1 base, with 11 bases between them.

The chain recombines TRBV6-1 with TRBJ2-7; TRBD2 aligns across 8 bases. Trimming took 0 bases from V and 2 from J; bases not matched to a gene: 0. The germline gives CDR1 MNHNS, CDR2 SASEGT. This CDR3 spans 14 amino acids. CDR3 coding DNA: TGTGCCAGCAGTGAAGCCGGGGGGGCCTACGAGCAGTACTTC. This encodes CASSEAGGAYEQYF.

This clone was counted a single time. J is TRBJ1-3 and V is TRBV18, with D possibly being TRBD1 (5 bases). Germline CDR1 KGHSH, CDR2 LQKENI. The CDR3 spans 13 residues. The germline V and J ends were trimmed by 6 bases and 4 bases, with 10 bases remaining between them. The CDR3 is CASSAGYGNTIYF. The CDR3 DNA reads TGTGCCAGCTCGGCAGGGTACGGAAACACCATATATTTT. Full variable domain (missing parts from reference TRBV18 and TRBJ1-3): NAGVMQNPRHLVRRRGQEARLRCSPMKGHSHVYWYRQLPEEGLKFMVYLQKENIIDESGMPKERFSAEFPKEGPSILRIQQVVRGDSAAYFCASSAGYGNTIYFGEGSWLTVV.

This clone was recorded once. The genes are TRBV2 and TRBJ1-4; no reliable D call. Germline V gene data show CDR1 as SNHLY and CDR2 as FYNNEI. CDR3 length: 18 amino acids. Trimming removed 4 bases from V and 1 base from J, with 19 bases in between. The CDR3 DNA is TGTGCCAGCAGTGTTAGCCGAATCGGGCTTCTAACTAATGAAAAACTGTTTTTT. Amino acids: CASSVSRIGLLTNEKLFF.

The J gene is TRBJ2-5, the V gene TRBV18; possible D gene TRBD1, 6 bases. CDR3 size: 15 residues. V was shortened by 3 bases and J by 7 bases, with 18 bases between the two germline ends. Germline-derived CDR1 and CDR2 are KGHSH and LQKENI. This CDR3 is CASSPAWDTGGTQYF. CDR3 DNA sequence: TGTGCCAGCTCACCTGCTTGGGACACTGGGGGGACCCAGTACTTC.

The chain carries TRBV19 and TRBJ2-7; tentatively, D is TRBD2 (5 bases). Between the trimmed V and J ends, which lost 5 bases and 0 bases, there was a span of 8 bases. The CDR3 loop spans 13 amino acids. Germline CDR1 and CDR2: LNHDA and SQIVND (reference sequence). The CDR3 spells CASSLRGSYEQYF. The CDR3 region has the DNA TGTGCCAGTAGTCTCCGGGGCTCCTACGAGCAGTACTTC.

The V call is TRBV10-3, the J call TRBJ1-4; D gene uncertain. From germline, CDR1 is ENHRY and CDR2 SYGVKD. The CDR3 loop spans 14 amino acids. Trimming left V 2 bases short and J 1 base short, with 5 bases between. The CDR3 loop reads CAISESGTNEKLFF. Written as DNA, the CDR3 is TGTGCCATCAGTGAGAGCGGAACTAATGAAAAACTGTTTTTT.

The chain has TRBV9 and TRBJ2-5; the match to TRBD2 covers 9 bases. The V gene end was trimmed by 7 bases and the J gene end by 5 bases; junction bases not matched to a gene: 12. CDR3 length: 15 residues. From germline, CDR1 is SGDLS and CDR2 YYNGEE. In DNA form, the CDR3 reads TGTGCCAGCGGTTTAGCGGGAGTAAAGACGGAGACCCAGTACTTC. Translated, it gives CASGLAGVKTETQYF.

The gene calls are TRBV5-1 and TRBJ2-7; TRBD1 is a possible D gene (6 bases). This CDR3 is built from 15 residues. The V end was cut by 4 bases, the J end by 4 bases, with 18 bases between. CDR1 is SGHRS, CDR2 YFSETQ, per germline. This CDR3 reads CASSPGPGELYEQYF. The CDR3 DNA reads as TGCGCCAGCAGCCCGGGACCAGGGGAATTGTACGAGCAGTACTTC.

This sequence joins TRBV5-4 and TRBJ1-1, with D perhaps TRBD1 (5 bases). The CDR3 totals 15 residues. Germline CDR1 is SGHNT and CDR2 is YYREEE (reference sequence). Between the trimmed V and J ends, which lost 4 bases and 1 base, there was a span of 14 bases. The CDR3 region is CASSPPAGGNTEAFF. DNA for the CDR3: TGTGCCAGCAGCCCCCCCGCCGGGGGGAACACTGAAGCTTTCTTT.

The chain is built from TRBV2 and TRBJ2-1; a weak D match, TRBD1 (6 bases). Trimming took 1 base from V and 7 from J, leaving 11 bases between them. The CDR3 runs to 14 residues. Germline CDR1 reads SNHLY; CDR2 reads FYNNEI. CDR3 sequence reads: CASSEGVRGNEQFF. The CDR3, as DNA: TGTGCCAGCAGTGAAGGGGTCAGGGGAAATGAGCAGTTCTTC.

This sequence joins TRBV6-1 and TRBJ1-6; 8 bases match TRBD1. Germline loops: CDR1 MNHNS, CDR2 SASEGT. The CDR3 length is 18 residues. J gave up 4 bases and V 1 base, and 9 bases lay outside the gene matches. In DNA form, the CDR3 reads TGTGCCAGCAGTGAAGGCGGGGCAGGGGGCCCTTATAATTCACCCCTCCACTTT. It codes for CASSEGGAGGPYNSPLHF.

In DNA form, the CDR3 reads TGTGCCAGTAGTATAGGTCCGGGGGCGCAGACCCAGTACTTC. The encoded protein is CASSIGPGAQTQYF. The gene calls are TRBV19 and TRBJ2-5; D tentatively fits TRBD1 or TRBD2 (6 bases each). The CDR3 loop spans 14 amino acids. Germline-derived CDR1 and CDR2 are LNHDA and SQIVND (reference sequence). V was shortened by 1 base and J by 6 bases, with 12 bases between the two germline ends.

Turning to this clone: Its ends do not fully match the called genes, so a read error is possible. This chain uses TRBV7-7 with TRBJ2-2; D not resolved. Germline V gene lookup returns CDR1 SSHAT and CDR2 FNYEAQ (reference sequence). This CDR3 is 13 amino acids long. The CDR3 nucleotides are TGTGCTAGCAGTCGCGTAGATGCCGGGGAGCTGTTTTTT. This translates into CASSRVDAGELFF.

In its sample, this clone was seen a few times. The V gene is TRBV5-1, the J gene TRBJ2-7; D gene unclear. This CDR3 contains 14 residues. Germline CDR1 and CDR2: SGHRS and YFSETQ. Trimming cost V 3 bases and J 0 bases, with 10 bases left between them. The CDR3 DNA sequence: TGCGCCAGCAGCTCAGTGGGGTACTCCTACGAGCAGTACTTC. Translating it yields CASSSVGYSYEQYF. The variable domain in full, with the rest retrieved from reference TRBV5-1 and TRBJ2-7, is KAGVTQTPRYLIKTRGQQVTLSCSPISGHRSVSWYQQTPGQGLQFLFEYFSETQRNKGNFPGRFSGRQFSNSRSEMNVSTLELGDSALYLCASSSVGYSYEQYFGPGTRLTVT.

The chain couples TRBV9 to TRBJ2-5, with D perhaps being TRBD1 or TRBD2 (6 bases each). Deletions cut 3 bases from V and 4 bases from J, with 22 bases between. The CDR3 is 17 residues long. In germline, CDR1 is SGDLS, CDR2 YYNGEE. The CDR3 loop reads CASSATPRGPVGETQYF. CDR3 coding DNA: TGTGCCAGCAGCGCGACCCCCCGGGGGCCAGTGGGAGAGACCCAGTACTTC.

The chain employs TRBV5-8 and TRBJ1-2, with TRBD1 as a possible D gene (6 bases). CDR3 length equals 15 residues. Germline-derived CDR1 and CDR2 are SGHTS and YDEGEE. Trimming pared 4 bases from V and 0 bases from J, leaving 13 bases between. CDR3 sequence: CASSPARGANYGYTF. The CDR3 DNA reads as TGTGCCAGCAGCCCAGCCAGGGGAGCTAACTATGGCTACACCTTC.

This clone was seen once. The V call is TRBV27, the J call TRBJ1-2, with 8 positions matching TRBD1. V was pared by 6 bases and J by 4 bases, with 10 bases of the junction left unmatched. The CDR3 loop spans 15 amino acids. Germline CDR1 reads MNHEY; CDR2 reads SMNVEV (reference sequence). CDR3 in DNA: TGTGCCAGCAGCGGGCCAGGACAGGGAGCCTATGGCTACACCTTC. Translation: CASSGPGQGAYGYTF.